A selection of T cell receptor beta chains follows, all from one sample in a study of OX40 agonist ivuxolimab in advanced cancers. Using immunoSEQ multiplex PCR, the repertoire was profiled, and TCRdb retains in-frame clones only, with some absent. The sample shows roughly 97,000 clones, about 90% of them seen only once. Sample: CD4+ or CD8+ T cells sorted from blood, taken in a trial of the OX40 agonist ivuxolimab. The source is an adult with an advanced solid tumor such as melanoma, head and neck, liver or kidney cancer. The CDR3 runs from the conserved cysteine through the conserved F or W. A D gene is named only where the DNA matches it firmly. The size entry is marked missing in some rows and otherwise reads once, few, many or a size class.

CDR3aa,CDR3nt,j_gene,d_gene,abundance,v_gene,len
CASSSGGGSRHNSPLHF,TGTGCCAGCAGCTCTGGAGGGGGATCGCGCCATAATTCACCCCTCCACTTT,TRBJ1-6,.,.,TRBV5-4,17
CASSLGRPGDSYEQYF,TGTGCCAGCAGCTTAGGAAGGCCAGGGGACTCCTACGAGCAGTACTTC,TRBJ2-7,.,.,TRBV7-8,16
CASSQWDTTSGTEAFF,TGTGCCAGCAGCCAATGGGACACAACTTCGGGTACTGAAGCTTTCTTT,TRBJ1-1,.,.,TRBV4-2,16
CASSTEEGLATGALHF,TGTGCCAGCAGCACCGAAGAGGGACTCGCGACTGGGGCCCTCCACTTT,TRBJ1-6,.,few,TRBV9,16
CASSLTGVANVLTF,TGTGCCAGCAGCTTGACAGGGGTAGCCAACGTCCTGACTTTC,TRBJ2-6,TRBD1,.,TRBV7-9,14
CASGFLERTGANTEAFF,TGTGCTAGTGGTTTCCTGGAGCGGACAGGAGCGAACACTGAAGCTTTCTTT,TRBJ1-1,TRBD1,once,TRBV12-5,17
CASSLGSENEQFF,TGTGCCAGCAGCTTAGGCTCGGAAAATGAGCAGTTCTTC,TRBJ2-1,.,.,TRBV7-9,13
CASSLQQNTEAFF,TGTGCCAGCAGCTTGCAACAAAACACTGAAGCTTTCTTT,TRBJ1-1,.,few,TRBV5-4,13
CASSLERAQAYEQYF,TGTGCCAGCAGCTTAGAGAGGGCTCAAGCCTACGAGCAGTACTTC,TRBJ2-7,.,.,TRBV7-2,15
CATNEQGNLNYGYTF,TGTGCCACCAACGAGCAGGGCAACCTCAACTATGGCTACACCTTC,TRBJ1-2,.,.,TRBV19,15
CASSRASQGTEAFF,TGTGCCAGCTCACGGGCTTCACAGGGGACTGAAGCTTTCTTT,TRBJ1-1,TRBD1,.,TRBV18,14
CASSQEGTYISSGNTIYF,TGTGCCAGCAGCCAAGAAGGGACGTATATCTCCTCTGGAAACACCATATATTTT,TRBJ1-3,.,.,TRBV4-2,18
CASSEEGQSVDNEQFF,TGTGCCAGCAGTGAAGAAGGACAGTCAGTGGACAATGAGCAGTTCTTC,TRBJ2-1,.,.,TRBV2,16
CASSLSGGDIQYF,TGTGCCAGCAGTTTATCAGGGGGGGACATTCAGTACTTC,TRBJ2-4,.,.,TRBV27,13
CASSSNADRLRGYTF,TGTGCCAGCAGCTCAAACGCGGACAGATTGAGGGGCTACACCTTC,TRBJ1-2,.,.,TRBV7-9,15
CASSYHQRDQPQHF,TGTGCCAGCAGTTACCACCAGAGGGATCAGCCCCAGCATTTT,TRBJ1-5,.,.,TRBV6-5,14